This is a list of T cell receptor beta chains from one sample in a study of blood T cell repertoires in COVID-19. The assay was immunoSEQ multiplex PCR, and TCRdb's table has in-frame clones only and misses some. Among over 300,000 clones, nearly 90% were seen once, and the ten largest hold 6.5% to 8%. Sequencing was carried out using peripheral blood. All receptors come from a man younger than 30 with active or convalescent COVID-19. CDR3s include the opening cysteine and the closing phenylalanine or tryptophan. A D gene is named only where the DNA matches it firmly. Expanded clones are given a class, and other clones once, few, many or no size at all.

TRBV3-1/TRBV3-2	.	TRBJ2-5	once	TGTGCCAGCAGCCCGACAGGGAGGGAGACCCAGTACTTC	CASSPTGRETQYF
TRBV5-3	TRBD1	TRBJ1-2	.	TGTGCCAGAAGCTTGGCCCGACAGGGTGACTACACCTTC	CARSLARQGDYTF
TRBV7-6	.	TRBJ1-6	.	TGTGCCAGCAGCTTAAACAGGGAGTATAATTCACCCCTCCACTTT	CASSLNREYNSPLHF
TRBV6-5	.	TRBJ2-5	few	TGTGCCAGCAGAGGCGGAAGGGAGACCCAGTACTTC	CASRGGRETQYF
TRBV7-9	TRBD2	TRBJ2-1	.	TGTGCCAGCACGATTACCGGGACTAGGAGACACAATGAGCAGTTCTTC	CASTITGTRRHNEQFF
TRBV4-1	TRBD2	TRBJ2-7	.	TGCGCCAGCAGCCTCACCAGCGGGGGGTTCTACGAGCAGTACTTC	CASSLTSGGFYEQYF
TRBV7-3	.	TRBJ2-3	.	TGTGCCAGCAGAACCAGCGGTAGCACAGATACGCAGTATTTT	CASRTSGSTDTQYF
TRBV27	.	TRBJ2-5	.	TGTGCCAGCAGTTTATTGGGGCCCCAAGAGACCCAGTACTTC	CASSLLGPQETQYF
TRBV18	TRBD1	TRBJ2-7	.	TGTGCCAGCTCAGCCACCCGGACAGGGAACGACGATCAGTACTTC	CASSATRTGNDDQYF
TRBV10-3	TRBD2	TRBJ2-5	.	TGTGCCATCAGTGTTAGCGGGAGGGACTCTCGAGAGACCCAGTACTTC	CAISVSGRDSRETQYF
TRBV5-6	TRBD1	TRBJ2-7	.	TGTGCCAGCAACGAAATGGGGACAGCATACGAGCAGTACTTC	CASNEMGTAYEQYF
TRBV20-1	TRBD1	TRBJ2-7	.	TGCAGTGCTAGTCCCAGGGGGAATCCCTACGAGCAGTACTTC	CSASPRGNPYEQYF
TRBV12-3/TRBV12-4	.	TRBJ2-7	.	TGTGCCAGCAGAACTGACAGAAATGAGCAGTACTTC	CASRTDRNEQYF
TRBV6-6	TRBD1	TRBJ1-2	.	TGTGCCAGCAGTCCATGGGACAGGACCCGCTCTAACTATGGCTACACCTTC	CASSPWDRTRSNYGYTF
TRBV11-3	.	TRBJ2-2	.	TGTGCCAGCGGGCAGAACACCGGGGAGCTGTTTTTT	CASGQNTGELFF
TRBV5-8	TRBD1	TRBJ2-1	.	TGTGCCAGCAGCGGGGGGACAGGGAGGAATGAGCAGTTCTTC	CASSGGTGRNEQFF
TRBV7-2	.	TRBJ2-5	.	TGTGCCAGCAGCCCCATGGCGGGGACCGGGGAGACCCAGTACTTC	CASSPMAGTGETQYF
TRBV6-2/TRBV6-3	.	TRBJ1-1	.	TGTGCCAGCAGTTACCAAAGTCAGGGGAAGAACACTGAAGCTTTCTTT	CASSYQSQGKNTEAFF
TRBV4-3	.	TRBJ2-3	.	TGCGCCAGCAGCCGCGACGGGGTTAGCACAGATACGCAGTATTTT	CASSRDGVSTDTQYF
TRBV6-6	TRBD1	TRBJ2-7	.	TGTGCCAGCAGCCCGGGACAGGTCGTAGGGCAGTACTTC	CASSPGQVVGQYF
TRBV27	TRBD1	TRBJ1-2	.	TGTGCCAGCAGTCCCGGGACAGGGAACTATGGCTACACCTTC	CASSPGTGNYGYTF
TRBV3-1/TRBV3-2	.	TRBJ2-2	many	TGTGCCAGCAGCGATGGGGCGTTCGCGAACACCGGGGAGCTGTTTTTT	CASSDGAFANTGELFF
TRBV28	.	TRBJ2-1	few	TGTGCCAGCAAGGGGAACAATGAGCAGTTCTTC	CASKGNNEQFF
TRBV4-2	.	TRBJ1-2	few	TGTGCCAGCAGCCAAAGACACCAACCCTCTTATGGCTACACCTTC	CASSQRHQPSYGYTF
TRBV24-1	.	TRBJ1-1	.	TGTGCCACCAGTGATTCGGGGGAGATAGCTGAAGCTTTCTTT	CATSDSGEIAEAFF
TRBV7-9	.	TRBJ2-3	.	TGTGCCAGCAGCCCGGGAATAGGTACGCAGTATTTT	CASSPGIGTQYF
TRBV27	TRBD2	TRBJ2-7	.	TGTGCCAGCAGTACGGGGGGTCCACGGTACGAGCAGTACTTC	CASSTGGPRYEQYF
TRBV29-1	.	TRBJ2-7	.	TGCAGCGTTGCAGGGATATTTTACGAGCAGTACTTC	CSVAGIFYEQYF
TRBV10-3	.	TRBJ1-5	.	TGTGCCATCAGTCAGGACACTCCCAATCAGCCCCAGCATTTT	CAISQDTPNQPQHF
TRBV28	.	TRBJ2-7	.	TGTGCCAGCAGTTTCCTGGGCAACGAGCAGTACTTC	CASSFLGNEQYF
TRBV19	.	TRBJ1-5	.	TGTGCCAGTAGTATAGTAGGGGCCCATCAGCCCCAGCATTTT	CASSIVGAHQPQHF
TRBV7-2	.	TRBJ2-7	.	TGTGCCAGCAGCTCCCAGGCCCGCTACGAGCAGTACTTC	CASSSQARYEQYF
TRBV10-3	TRBD1	TRBJ1-4	.	TGTGCCAGTAGGGGGCGCGGTGATGAAAAACTGTTTTTT	CASRGRGDEKLFF
TRBV6-1	TRBD1	TRBJ2-7	once	TGTGCCAGCAGTGAAAAATACAGGGGAAGGTCCTACGAGCAGTACTTC	CASSEKYRGRSYEQYF
TRBV19	.	TRBJ2-1	many	TGTGCCAGTAGTGTACAGGTGTACAATGAGCAGTTCTTC	CASSVQVYNEQFF
TRBV5-6	.	TRBJ2-5	.	TGTGCCAGCAGCTTGGTTCGCAGGCAAGAGACCCAGTACTTC	CASSLVRRQETQYF
TRBV7-3	.	TRBJ1-5	.	TGTGCCAGCAGCTTAACGCAGGGTCAGCCCCAGCATTTT	CASSLTQGQPQHF
TRBV3-1/TRBV3-2	.	TRBJ2-1	.	TGTGCCAGCAGACCCGGGTGGCACTACAATGAGCAGTTCTTC	CASRPGWHYNEQFF
TRBV27	.	TRBJ1-5	.	TGTGCCAGCAGTTTATCTCAGGCAGGGCGAGGGCCCCAGCATTTT	CASSLSQAGRGPQHF
TRBV6-2/TRBV6-3	.	TRBJ2-7	.	TGTGCCAGCAGTAGACAAGTAACCTACGAGCAGTACTTC	CASSRQVTYEQYF
TRBV9	TRBD1	TRBJ1-4	few	TGTGCCAGCAGCGTAGGACGGACAGGGTCTAATGAAAAACTGTTTTTT	CASSVGRTGSNEKLFF
TRBV6-5	.	TRBJ1-2	.	TGTGCCAGCAGTTACTTACCGGGGGTTGGCGATGGCTACACCTTC	CASSYLPGVGDGYTF
TRBV7-2	TRBD2	TRBJ2-7	.	TGTGCCAGCAGCTTGACTAGCGGGAGCCCTCGTCGGCATCACGAGCAGTACTTC	CASSLTSGSPRRHHEQYF
TRBV9	.	TRBJ2-7	.	TGTGCCAGCAGCTTCTCTTTCGGATCGGAGTACGAGCAGTACTTC	CASSFSFGSEYEQYF
TRBV15	.	TRBJ2-3	.	TGTGCCACCGCGGTTCCTAGCACAGATACGCAGTATTTT	CATAVPSTDTQYF
TRBV7-2	TRBD2	TRBJ2-2	.	TGTGCCAGCAGCTTAGAAGCGGGACGGACCGGGGAGCTGTTTTTT	CASSLEAGRTGELFF
TRBV18	TRBD1	TRBJ1-1	.	TGTGCCAGCTCACCACCCCGCAGGGGGCCGAACACTGAAGCTTTCTTT	CASSPPRRGPNTEAFF
TRBV6-1	.	TRBJ2-5	.	TGTGCCAGCAGTGAATATGGAGGGATAGAGACCCAGTACTTC	CASSEYGGIETQYF
TRBV13	TRBD1	TRBJ1-2	.	TGTGCCAGCAGCCGACAGGGAAACTATGGCTACACCTTC	CASSRQGNYGYTF
TRBV18	.	TRBJ2-1	.	TGTGCCAGCTCACCACCCCTAGCGCGAGATTACAATGAGCAGTTCTTC	CASSPPLARDYNEQFF
TRBV7-2	TRBD1	TRBJ1-1	.	TGTGCCAGCAGCTACCGACAGGGGACTAAGGACACTGAAGCTTTCTTT	CASSYRQGTKDTEAFF
TRBV6-4	.	TRBJ1-5	.	TGTGCCAGCAGTGTACAAGCGAATCAGCCCCAGCATTTT	CASSVQANQPQHF
TRBV5-8	.	TRBJ1-1	.	TGTGCCAGCAGCTTGGACCAGATGAACACTGAAGCTTTCTTT	CASSLDQMNTEAFF
TRBV7-2	TRBD1	TRBJ1-2	.	TGTGCCAGCAGCTTCGATACCGGGACAGGGGACAACTATGGCTACACCTTC	CASSFDTGTGDNYGYTF
TRBV6-2/TRBV6-3	.	TRBJ2-7	.	TGTGCCAGCAGTTACCTCCCCGGAGACTTGACTAGAAACTACGAGCAGTACTTC	CASSYLPGDLTRNYEQYF
TRBV7-2	.	TRBJ2-4	.	TGTGCCAGCAGCTTAGACTTCTATGAACCTAAGGGGGTCAAAAACATTCAGTACTTC	CASSLDFYEPKGVKNIQYF
TRBV9	TRBD2	TRBJ2-4	.	TGTGCCAGCAGCGGGGGACTAGCGGGAGGGCTAGCCAAAAACATTCAGTACTTC	CASSGGLAGGLAKNIQYF
TRBV6-5	TRBD1	TRBJ2-7	.	TGTGCCAGCAGCGCGGACAGGAGCTCCTACGAGCAGTACTTC	CASSADRSSYEQYF